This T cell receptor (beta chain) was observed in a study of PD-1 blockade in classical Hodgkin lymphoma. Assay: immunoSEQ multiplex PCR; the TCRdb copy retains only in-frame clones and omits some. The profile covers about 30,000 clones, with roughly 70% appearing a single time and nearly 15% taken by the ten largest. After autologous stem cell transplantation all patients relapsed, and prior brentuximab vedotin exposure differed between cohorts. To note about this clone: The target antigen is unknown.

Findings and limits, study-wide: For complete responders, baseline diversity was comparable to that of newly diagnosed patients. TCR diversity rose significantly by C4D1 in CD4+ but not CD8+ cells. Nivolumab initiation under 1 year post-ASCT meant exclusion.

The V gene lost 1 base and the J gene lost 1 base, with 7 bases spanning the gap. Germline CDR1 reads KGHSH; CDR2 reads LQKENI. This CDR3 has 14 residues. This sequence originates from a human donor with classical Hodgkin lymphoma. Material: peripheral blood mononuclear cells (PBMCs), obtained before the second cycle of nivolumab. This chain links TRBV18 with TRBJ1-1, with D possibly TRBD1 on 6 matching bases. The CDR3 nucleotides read TGTGCCAGCTCACCACGACAGGAGAACACTGAAGCTTTCTTT. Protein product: CASSPRQENTEAFF. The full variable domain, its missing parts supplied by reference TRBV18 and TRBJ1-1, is NAGVMQNPRHLVRRRGQEARLRCSPMKGHSHVYWYRQLPEEGLKFMVYLQKENIIDESGMPKERFSAEFPKEGPSILRIQQVVRGDSAAYFCASSPRQENTEAFFGQGTRLTVV.